Listed here are 8 T cell receptor beta chains from one sample, sequenced in a study of OX40 agonist ivuxolimab in advanced cancers. Here immunoSEQ multiplex PCR was the method, and the copy in TCRdb shows in-frame clones only, minus some. The sample records some 50,000 clones, almost 85% being singletons. Sample: CD4+ or CD8+ T cells sorted from blood, taken in a trial of the OX40 agonist ivuxolimab. The origin of the receptors is an adult with an advanced solid tumor such as melanoma, head and neck, liver or kidney cancer.

The chain combines TRBV20-1 with TRBJ2-5; the D is unclear. The CDR3 sequence is 11 residues long. Germline V lookup: CDR1 DFQATT, CDR2 SNEGSKA (reference sequence). Between the trimmed V and J ends, which lost 7 bases and 1 base, there was a span of 7 bases. In DNA form, the CDR3 reads TGCAGTGGTCTATTCCAAGAGACCCAGTACTTC. It is translated as CSGLFQETQYF.

The J gene is TRBJ2-1, the V gene TRBV6-5, with a possible D match to TRBD2 (5 bases). V dropped 4 bases and J dropped 6 bases, with 13 bases sitting between them. CDR1 and CDR2 from the germline V gene are MNHEY and SVGAGI. The CDR3 runs 14 residues. This CDR3 reads CASSFNPGINEQFF. CDR3 nucleotide sequence: TGTGCCAGCAGTTTTAACCCCGGGATCAATGAGCAGTTCTTC.

The chain has TRBV18 and TRBJ2-1; D possibly corresponds to TRBD1 (6 bases). V dropped 3 bases and J dropped 8 bases, with 11 bases sitting between them. The germline gives CDR1 KGHSH, CDR2 LQKENI. The CDR3 covers 13 residues. The CDR3 region has the DNA TGTGCCAGCTCACCGGACAGAGCCGATGAGCAGTTCTTC. This encodes CASSPDRADEQFF.

This clone came up once. This chain joins TRBV6-5 and TRBJ2-1; 10 nucleotides align to TRBD1. Germline V gene lookup returns CDR1 MNHEY and CDR2 SVGAGI. The V segment lost 7 bases and the J segment 9 bases; nucleotides outside the gene matches: 12. This CDR3 region has 15 residues. The CDR3 sequence is CASTGGGQGLSEQFF. CDR3 DNA sequence: TGTGCCAGCACCGGGGGGGGACAGGGGTTGTCTGAGCAGTTCTTC.

The chain recombines TRBV10-2 with TRBJ2-7, with D hard to call. The length of the CDR3 is 13 residues. V was cut by 8 bases and J by 6 bases, with 17 bases left in between. Germline assignment: CDR1 WSHSY and CDR2 SAAADI. The CDR3 nucleotides are TGCGCCAGCTCGGGCACGCCAGCATTCGAGCAGTACTTC. Translated: CASSGTPAFEQYF.

The chain employs TRBV2 and TRBJ1-4; TRBD1 matches at 7 bases. Losses at the gene ends were 8 bases for V and 7 bases for J; bases not matched to a gene: 10. CDR1 and CDR2 (germline): SNHLY, FYNNEI. This CDR3 has 14 residues. CDR3 sequence: CASQGGRGGEKLFF. CDR3 coding DNA: TGTGCCAGCCAGGGGGGACGCGGGGGTGAAAAACTGTTTTTT.

The chain combines TRBV7-9 with TRBJ2-7, with D maybe TRBD2 (6 bases). V was cut by 6 bases and J by 1 base, with 13 bases left in between. This CDR3 spans 14 amino acids. Germline V gene lookup returns CDR1 SEHNR and CDR2 FQNEAQ (reference sequence). The CDR3 region is CASRQLGGSYEQYF. DNA of the CDR3: TGTGCCAGCAGACAATTAGGAGGGTCCTACGAGCAGTACTTC. The full variable domain, rest sourced from reference TRBV7-9 and TRBJ2-7, is DTGVSQNPRHKITKRGQNVTFRCDPISEHNRLYWYRQTLGQGPEFLTYFQNEAQLEKSRLLSDRFSAERPKGSFSTLEIQRTEQGDSAMYLCASRQLGGSYEQYFGPGTRLTVT.

This rearrangement joins TRBV9 to TRBJ2-4; 8 bases are shared with TRBD1. The germline gives CDR1 SGDLS, CDR2 YYNGEE. Trimming took 0 bases from V and 5 from J; bases not matched to a gene: 4. The CDR3 covers 15 residues. The CDR3 is CASSVGQTGENIQYF. In DNA form, the CDR3 reads TGTGCCAGCAGCGTAGGTCAGACAGGGGAAAACATTCAGTACTTC.